This is a list of T cell receptor beta chains from one sample in a study of vaccination effects on CD4 cells after COVID-19. For these receptors, no antigen is known. Here immunoSEQ multiplex PCR was the method, and the copy in TCRdb shows in-frame clones only, minus some. The sample includes tens of thousands of clones, 60% to 80% of them seen just once. The sequencing used CD4+ T cells from PBMCs cultured with HCoV-NL63 spike peptides, collected before COVID-19 vaccination. All receptors come from a human donor who received a COVID-19 vaccine. The CDR3 runs from the conserved cysteine through the conserved F or W. The D gene is left open where the match is weak. Only some rows state a clone size, as once, few, many or a class for expanded clones.

>TRBV19|TRBJ1-5|-|-
TGTGCCAGTAGTGAAAGAGACTACAATCAGCCCCAGCATTTT
CASSERDYNQPQHF
>TRBV28|TRBJ1-3|-|-
TGTGCCAGCAGTTCGCCCGGGGAGCTAAGTGGAAACACCATATATTTT
CASSSPGELSGNTIYF
>TRBV28|TRBJ1-5|-|-
TGTGCCAGCAGTAATCACAGGCCTAATAGCAATCAGCCCCAGCATTTT
CASSNHRPNSNQPQHF
>TRBV7-6|TRBJ2-5|-|-
TGTGCCAGCAGCTTCGAGCCCTACTACGGGGTGCGAGAGACCCAGTACTTC
CASSFEPYYGVRETQYF
>TRBV7-2|TRBJ2-5|-|once
TGTGCCAGCAGCGGTCGGGGGGCTGAAGAGACCCAGTACTTC
CASSGRGAEETQYF
>TRBV14|TRBJ2-3|-|once
TGTGCCAGCAGTCATTCGGCAGGGGCTCTAAGAGATACGCAGTATTTT
CASSHSAGALRDTQYF
>TRBV29-1|TRBJ2-5|-|-
TGCAGCGTTGAAGATCCGGAACTCCGGGACCACCAGTACTTC
CSVEDPELRDHQYF
>TRBV7-3|TRBJ2-1|-|-
TGTGCCAGCAGCTCGGCGTTAGGCAATGAGCAGTTCTTC
CASSSALGNEQFF
>TRBV27|TRBJ2-5|-|-
TGTGCCAGCAGGCCATCCGTGGTCGGGGCAGCGACCCAAGAGACCCAGTACTTC
CASRPSVVGAATQETQYF
>TRBV18|TRBJ2-1|TRBD2|-
TGTGCCAGCTCACCATGGACTAGCGGGGAAAGCAATGAGCAGTTCTTC
CASSPWTSGESNEQFF
>TRBV9|TRBJ2-5|-|-
TGTGCCAGCAGCGTAGGCAGGGCGCCCTGGGGTTCCGGAGAGACCCAGTACTTC
CASSVGRAPWGSGETQYF
>TRBV7-9|TRBJ2-3|-|-
TGTGCCAGCAGCTTATCATCGGGGGCCACAGATACGCAGTATTTT
CASSLSSGATDTQYF
>TRBV7-8|TRBJ2-1|-|once
TGTGCCAGCAGCTTATGGGGGCAAAGCTCCTACAATGAGCAGTTCTTC
CASSLWGQSSYNEQFF
>TRBV5-6|TRBJ1-6|-|-
TGTGCCAGCAGCTCTCTCAAAGACGGAGATTCACCCCTCCACTTT
CASSSLKDGDSPLHF
>TRBV28|TRBJ1-4|TRBD1|-
TGTGCCAGCAGCAAGCCACAGGGGCCGGCAGAAAAACTGTTTTTT
CASSKPQGPAEKLFF
>TRBV28|TRBJ2-3|-|once
TGTGCCAGCAGCGAGACTAGAAATTTAAAAGATACGCAGTATTTT
CASSETRNLKDTQYF
>TRBV6-4|TRBJ2-2|-|-
TGTGCCAGCAGCCCCCTAGACTCGCCCGGGGAGCTGTTTTTT
CASSPLDSPGELFF
>TRBV7-9|TRBJ1-4|-|few
TGTGCCAGCAGCTTTTCTAATGAAAAACTGTTTTTT
CASSFSNEKLFF
>TRBV7-2|TRBJ2-3|TRBD2|once
TGTGCCAGCAGCTTAGCAATAGCGGGGGTGCAGTATTTT
CASSLAIAGVQYF
>TRBV12-5|TRBJ1-6|-|-
TGTGCTAGTGGGTTAGACAGCTACTCCTATAATTCACCCCTCCACTTT
CASGLDSYSYNSPLHF
>TRBV4-1|TRBJ2-2|TRBD1|-
TGCGCCAGCAGCCAAGTTAACAGGGGGACGAACACCGGGGAGCTGTTTTTT
CASSQVNRGTNTGELFF
>TRBV5-1|TRBJ2-3|-|-
TGCGCCAGCAGCTTTGGAGGGGGCATGGACGCGCAGTATTTT
CASSFGGGMDAQYF
>TRBV29-1|TRBJ1-3|-|-
TGCAGCGTTGCGTTCAGCCAGGGAAACACCATATATTTT
CSVAFSQGNTIYF
>TRBV28|TRBJ1-5|-|-
TGTGCCAGCGTTGGGGCCGACCTGCCCAATCAGCCCCAGCATTTT
CASVGADLPNQPQHF
>TRBV2|TRBJ2-5|-|-
TGTGCCAGCAGTGGAGTAGGGAATGTCCTAGAGACCCAGTACTTC
CASSGVGNVLETQYF
>TRBV15|TRBJ2-5|TRBD1|-
TGTGCCACCAGCGCCGGACAGGGCTTAGGGCAAGAGACCCAGTACTTC
CATSAGQGLGQETQYF
>TRBV5-1|TRBJ2-4|-|few
TGCGCCAGCAGCTCTGGGTGGGGGTTACAAAACATTCAGTACTTC
CASSSGWGLQNIQYF
>TRBV4-1|TRBJ2-3|TRBD2|few
TGCGCCAGCACACCCGTAATAGCGGGACTCTACACAGATACGCAGTATTTT
CASTPVIAGLYTDTQYF
>TRBV5-5|TRBJ2-6|TRBD1|-
TGTGCCAGCATCCCGGACAGGGTGAGCTCTGGGGCCAACGTCCTGACTTTC
CASIPDRVSSGANVLTF